Following are 8 T cell receptor beta chains from one sample sequenced in a study of regulatory T cells in long-lasting Graves disease. Arm-PCR of CDR3 regions and iRepertoire HTBI primers were used to build TCR beta libraries. TCRdb reprocessed the multiplex PCR reads via MiXCR and lists one record per CDR3 protein. This table holds 350,000 to 450,000 distinct CDR3 sequences, around 23% found once. Time point reported: persistent/refractory GD, antithyroid drugs over 5 years with positive TRAb. Scientists built the TCR library using RNA that was extracted from PBMCs. The material was peripheral blood mononuclear cells (PBMCs), obtained when the disease was refractory, from a patient treated with antithyroid drugs. All receptors derive from a female donor with Graves disease.

As regards this clonotype: This may arise from a read error, as a much more abundant clone is one base away. The chain combines TRBV12-3 or TRBV12-4 with TRBJ1-6; a possible D gene is TRBD1 (6 bases). The CDR3 extends over 13 amino acids. With 5 bases removed from V and 11 bases from J, the gap between germline ends came to 13 bases. Here the CDR3 reads CASSPSGAPPLHF. The CDR3 bases are TGTGCCAGCAGTCCTTCAGGGGCCCCACCCCTCCACTTT.

This clonotype was detected ten times or more. The chain recombines TRBV28 with TRBJ2-5; D is perhaps TRBD2 (5 bases). V was shortened by 3 bases and J by 5 bases, with 13 bases between the two germline ends. The V gene's germline CDR1 is MDHEN and CDR2 SYDVKM. There are 14 residues in the CDR3. The chain's CDR3 is CASSFFVGAETQYF. DNA for the CDR3: TGTGCCAGCAGTTTTTTTGTGGGAGCGGAGACCCAGTACTTC.

The sample holds one count of this clonotype. The chain carries TRBV3-1 and TRBJ2-7; D is unresolved. V gave up 3 bases and J gave up 6 bases, with 12 bases separating them. From germline, CDR1 is LGHDT and CDR2 YNNKEL (reference sequence). The CDR3 length is 13 residues. CDR3 region: CASSHKSPFEQYF. The DNA of the CDR3 is TGTGCCAGCAGCCACAAATCCCCGTTCGAGCAGTACTTC.

The rearrangement links TRBV7-9 to TRBJ2-2, with 8 bases matching TRBD1. CDR3 length: 16 amino acids. Germline V CDR1 and CDR2: SEHNR, FQNEAQ (reference sequence). The junction had 8 bases not matched to a gene; V was cut back by 4 bases and J by 4 bases. CDR3 residues: CASSSMDRVITGELFF. The CDR3 bases are TGTGCCAGCAGCTCAATGGACAGGGTAATCACCGGGGAGCTGTTTTTT.

This clonotype was observed many times. V gene TRBV11-2 combines with J gene TRBJ2-7; TRBD2 might be the D (6 bases). Germline V lookup: CDR1 SGHAT, CDR2 FQNNGV. Between the trimmed V and J ends, which lost 5 bases and 6 bases, there was a span of 8 bases. CDR3 length: 11 amino acids. The CDR3 reads CASSPGVEQYF. Written as DNA, the CDR3 is TGTGCCAGCAGCCCGGGGGTCGAGCAGTACTTC.

This clonotype appeared many times. The rearrangement joins TRBV20-1 to TRBJ1-2, with 8 bases aligning to TRBD1. The germline V gene encodes CDR1 DFQATT and CDR2 SNEGSKA (reference sequence). The CDR3 loop spans 14 amino acids. V trimming: 3 bases; J trimming: 5 bases; junction bases outside the gene matches: 8. CDR3 nucleotides: TGCAGTGCTAGTCACCTGACAGGGGTTTATGGCTACACCTTC. It is translated as CSASHLTGVYGYTF.

This clonotype was seen at least ten times. The chain couples TRBV3-1 to TRBJ1-5; perhaps TRBD1 as D (5 bases). V shed 4 bases and J shed 5 bases, with 15 bases lying between them. There are 15 residues in the CDR3. Germline V CDR1 and CDR2: LGHDT, YNNKEL (reference sequence). The CDR3 DNA reads TGTGCCAGCAGCCTGACGGGGGATTCTCATCAGCCCCAGCATTTT. It translates to CASSLTGDSHQPQHF.

This clonotype was seen ten or more times. The genes are TRBV3-1 and TRBJ1-4, with D unclear. V lost 0 bases and J 4 bases, leaving 6 bases between the germline ends. Germline CDR1 is LGHDT and CDR2 is YNNKEL (reference sequence). The CDR3 length is 14 residues. The CDR3 DNA sequence: TGTGCCAGCAGCCAAGAGGACCGTAATGAAAAACTGTTTTTT. Protein: CASSQEDRNEKLFF. Based on the CDR3 plus reference TRBV3-1 and TRBJ1-4, the full variable domain is DTAVSQTPKYLVTQMGNDKSIKCEQNLGHDTMYWYKQDSKKFLKIMFSYNNKELIINETVPNRFSPKSPDKAHLNLHINSLELGDSAVYFCASSQEDRNEKLFFGSGTQLSVL.